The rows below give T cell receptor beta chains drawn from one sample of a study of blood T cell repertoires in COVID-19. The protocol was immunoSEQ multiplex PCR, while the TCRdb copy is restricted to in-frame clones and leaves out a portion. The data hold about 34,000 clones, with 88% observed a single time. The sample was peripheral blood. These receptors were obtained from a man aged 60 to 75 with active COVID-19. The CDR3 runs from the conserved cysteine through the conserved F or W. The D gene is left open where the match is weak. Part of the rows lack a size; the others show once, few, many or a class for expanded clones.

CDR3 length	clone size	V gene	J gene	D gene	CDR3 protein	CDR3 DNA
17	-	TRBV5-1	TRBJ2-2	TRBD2	CASSSGLAGVGTGELFF	TGCGCCAGCAGCTCGGGACTAGCGGGAGTGGGCACCGGGGAGCTGTTTTTT
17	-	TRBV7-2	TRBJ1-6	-	CASSWRGGAGGNSPLHF	TGTGCCAGCAGCTGGAGGGGTGGGGCAGGAGGAAATTCACCCCTCCACTTT
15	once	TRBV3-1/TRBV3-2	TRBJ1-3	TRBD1	CASSGRTGFGNTIYF	TGTGCCAGCAGCGGTCGGACAGGGTTCGGAAACACCATATATTTT
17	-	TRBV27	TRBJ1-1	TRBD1	CASSSRTGGDDDTEAFF	TGTGCCAGCAGTTCCAGGACAGGGGGCGATGACGACACTGAAGCTTTCTTT
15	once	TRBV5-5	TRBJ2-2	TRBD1	CASRGTGGDSGELFF	TGTGCCAGCAGAGGGACAGGGGGCGATTCTGGGGAGCTGTTTTTT
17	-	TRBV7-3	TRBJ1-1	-	CASSLKGWGEMGTEAFF	TGTGCCAGCAGCTTAAAAGGGTGGGGGGAAATGGGCACTGAAGCTTTCTTT
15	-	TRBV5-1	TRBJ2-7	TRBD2	CASSSSAGEEGEQYF	TGCGCCAGCAGCTCGTCGGCGGGAGAGGAAGGCGAGCAGTACTTC
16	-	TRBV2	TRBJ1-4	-	CASRATAGGVNEKLFF	TGTGCCAGCAGGGCGACAGCGGGGGGCGTTAATGAAAAACTGTTTTTT
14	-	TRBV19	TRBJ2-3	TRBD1	CATIDRGLTDTQYF	TGTGCCACTATAGACAGGGGGCTCACAGATACGCAGTATTTT
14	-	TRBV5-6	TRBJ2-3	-	CASSLGHTTDTQYF	TGTGCCAGCAGCTTAGGACACACCACAGATACGCAGTATTTT
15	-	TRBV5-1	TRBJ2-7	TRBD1	CASSLEGTGGYEQYF	TGCGCCAGCAGCTTGGAAGGGACAGGGGGATACGAGCAGTACTTC
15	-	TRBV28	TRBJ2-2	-	CASSLAQTNTGELFF	TGTGCCAGCAGTTTGGCCCAGACGAACACCGGGGAGCTGTTTTTT
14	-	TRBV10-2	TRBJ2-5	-	CASSGRRNQETQYF	TGCGCCAGCAGTGGCCGGAGGAACCAAGAGACCCAGTACTTC
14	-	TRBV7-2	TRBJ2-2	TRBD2	CASSLHSGAGELFF	TGTGCCAGCAGCCTCCATAGCGGGGCCGGGGAGCTGTTTTTT
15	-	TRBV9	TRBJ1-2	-	CASSSGPEGMGGYTF	TGTGCCAGCAGCTCAGGCCCGGAGGGGATGGGTGGCTACACCTTC
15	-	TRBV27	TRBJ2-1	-	CASSRDSSSYNEQFF	TGTGCCAGCAGTAGGGACTCTAGCTCCTACAATGAGCAGTTCTTC
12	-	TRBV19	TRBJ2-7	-	CASSMDLAVQYF	TGTGCCAGTAGTATGGACCTAGCCGTGCAGTACTTC